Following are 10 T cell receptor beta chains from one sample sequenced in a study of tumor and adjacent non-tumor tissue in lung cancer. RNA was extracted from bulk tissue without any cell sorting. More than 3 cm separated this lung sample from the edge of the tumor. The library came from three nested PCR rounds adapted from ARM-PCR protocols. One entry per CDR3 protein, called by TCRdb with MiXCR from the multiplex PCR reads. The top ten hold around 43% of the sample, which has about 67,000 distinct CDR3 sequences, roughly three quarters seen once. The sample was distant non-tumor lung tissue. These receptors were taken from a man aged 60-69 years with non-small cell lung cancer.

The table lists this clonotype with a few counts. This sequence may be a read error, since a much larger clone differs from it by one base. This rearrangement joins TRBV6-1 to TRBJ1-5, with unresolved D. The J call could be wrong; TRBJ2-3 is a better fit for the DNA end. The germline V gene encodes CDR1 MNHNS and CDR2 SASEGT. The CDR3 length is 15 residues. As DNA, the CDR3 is TGTGCCAGCAGTGAAGGTGTGGGCCCAAATCAGCCCCAGTATTTT. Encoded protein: CASSEGVGPNQPQYF.

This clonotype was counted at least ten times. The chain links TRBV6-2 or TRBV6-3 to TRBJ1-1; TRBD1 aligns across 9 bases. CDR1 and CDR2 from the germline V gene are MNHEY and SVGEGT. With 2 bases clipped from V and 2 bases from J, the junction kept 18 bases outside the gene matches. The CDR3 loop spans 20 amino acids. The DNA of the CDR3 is TGTGCCAGCAGTTACACATTCGACTCCGGACAGGGGTGGGGAAACACTGAAGCTTTCTTT. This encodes CASSYTFDSGQGWGNTEAFF.

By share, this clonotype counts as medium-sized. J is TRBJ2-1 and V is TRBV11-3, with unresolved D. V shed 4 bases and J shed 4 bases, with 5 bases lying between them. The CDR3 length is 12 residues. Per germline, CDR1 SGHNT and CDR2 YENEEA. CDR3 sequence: CASSSQYNEQFF. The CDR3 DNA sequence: TGTGCCAGCAGCTCCCAGTACAATGAGCAGTTCTTC.

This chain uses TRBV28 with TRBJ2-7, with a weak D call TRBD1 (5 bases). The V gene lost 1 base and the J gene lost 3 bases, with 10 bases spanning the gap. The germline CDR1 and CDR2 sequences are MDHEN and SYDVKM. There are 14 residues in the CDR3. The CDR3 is CASSLLAGCYEQYV. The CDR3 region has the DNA TGTGCCAGCAGTTTATTAGCAGGGTGCTACGAGCAGTACGTC.

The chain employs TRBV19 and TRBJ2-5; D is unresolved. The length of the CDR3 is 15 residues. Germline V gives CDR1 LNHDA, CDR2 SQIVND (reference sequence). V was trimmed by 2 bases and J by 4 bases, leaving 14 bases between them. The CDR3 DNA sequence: TGTGCCAGTAGTATATTAGGACCCCTGGGAGAGACCCAGTACTTC. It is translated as CASSILGPLGETQYF.

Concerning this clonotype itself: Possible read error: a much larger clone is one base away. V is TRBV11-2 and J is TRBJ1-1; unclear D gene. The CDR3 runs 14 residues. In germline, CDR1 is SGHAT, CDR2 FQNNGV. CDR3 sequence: CAGSSNLLGAEAFF. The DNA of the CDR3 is TGTGCCGGCAGCTCGAATCTCCTGGGCGCTGAAGCTTTCTTT. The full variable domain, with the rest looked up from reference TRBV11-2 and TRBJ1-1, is EAGVAQSPRYKIIEKRQSVAFWCNPISGHATLYWYQQILGQGPKLLIQFQNNGVVDDSQLPKDRFSAERLKGVDSTLKIQPAKLEDSAVYLCAGSSNLLGAEAFFGQGTRLTVV.

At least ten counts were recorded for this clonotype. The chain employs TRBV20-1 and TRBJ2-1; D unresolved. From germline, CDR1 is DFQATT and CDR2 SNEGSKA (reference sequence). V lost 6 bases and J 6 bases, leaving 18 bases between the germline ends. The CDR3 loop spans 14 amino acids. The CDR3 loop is CSASRQAVGNEQFF. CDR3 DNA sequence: TGCAGTGCCTCCCGGCAAGCCGTCGGCAATGAGCAGTTCTTC.

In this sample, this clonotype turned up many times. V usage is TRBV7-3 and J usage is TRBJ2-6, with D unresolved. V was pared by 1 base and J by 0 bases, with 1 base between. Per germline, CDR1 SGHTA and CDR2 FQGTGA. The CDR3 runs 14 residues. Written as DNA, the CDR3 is TGTGCCAGCAGCTTAAACTCTGGGGCCAACGTCCTGACTTTC. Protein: CASSLNSGANVLTF.

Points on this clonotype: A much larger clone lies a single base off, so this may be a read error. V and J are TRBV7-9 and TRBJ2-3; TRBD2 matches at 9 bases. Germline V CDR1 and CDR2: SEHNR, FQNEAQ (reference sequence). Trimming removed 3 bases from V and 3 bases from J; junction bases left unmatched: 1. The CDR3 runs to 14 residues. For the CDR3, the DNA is TGTGCCAGCAGCTTTAGCGGGAGTACAGATACGCAGTATTTT. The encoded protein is CASSFSGSTDTQYF.

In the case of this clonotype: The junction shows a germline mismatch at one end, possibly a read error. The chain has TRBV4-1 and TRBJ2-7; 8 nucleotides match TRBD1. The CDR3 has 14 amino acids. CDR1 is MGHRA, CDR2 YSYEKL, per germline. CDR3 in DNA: TGCGCTAGCAACCAAGGACAGGGTTCCTACGAGCAGTACTTC. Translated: CASNQGQGSYEQYF.